These T cell receptor beta chains were read from a single sample in a study of blood T cell repertoires in COVID-19. Sequencing was performed with immunoSEQ multiplex PCR; in TCRdb, only in-frame clones are kept and a portion is missing. Of about 180,000 clones in the sample, approximately 92% are singletons; the top ten hold approximately 2.1%. Sequenced sample: PBMCs or T cells enriched from blood (not recorded which). The receptors stem from a woman aged 40 to 50 with acute COVID-19. The CDR3 runs from the conserved cysteine through the conserved F or W. The D gene is left open where the match is weak. Size tells how often a clone was seen (once, few, many) or the class of an expanded clone, and some rows leave it out.

D gene: TRBD2
clone size: once
J gene: TRBJ2-1
V gene: TRBV3-1/TRBV3-2
CDR3 protein: CASSQGIGTSGANEQFF
CDR3 DNA: TGTGCCAGCAGCCAAGGGATCGGGACTAGCGGGGCCAATGAGCAGTTCTTC

D gene: TRBD2
clone size: -
J gene: TRBJ2-3
V gene: TRBV6-5
CDR3 protein: CGVAGGHTDTQYF
CDR3 DNA: TGTGGAGTAGCGGGGGGGCACACAGATACGCAGTATTTT

D gene: TRBD1
clone size: once
J gene: TRBJ2-7
V gene: TRBV5-6
CDR3 protein: CASSPDRGYEQYF
CDR3 DNA: TGTGCCAGCAGCCCGGACAGGGGATACGAGCAGTACTTC

D gene: -
clone size: -
J gene: TRBJ2-7
V gene: TRBV28
CDR3 protein: CASSFLRLASYEQYF
CDR3 DNA: TGTGCCAGCAGTTTTCTGCGGCTAGCCTCCTACGAGCAGTACTTC

D gene: -
clone size: -
J gene: TRBJ1-1
V gene: TRBV19
CDR3 protein: CASTAMSGTSNTEAFF
CDR3 DNA: TGTGCCAGTACCGCCATGTCCGGGACATCGAACACTGAAGCTTTCTTT

D gene: -
clone size: -
J gene: TRBJ2-7
V gene: TRBV5-1
CDR3 protein: CASGTHSYEQYF
CDR3 DNA: TGCGCCAGCGGGACTCACTCCTACGAGCAGTACTTC

D gene: -
clone size: -
J gene: TRBJ2-4
V gene: TRBV9
CDR3 protein: CASSVGGVPNIQYF
CDR3 DNA: TGTGCCAGCAGCGTAGGCGGGGTGCCAAACATTCAGTACTTC

D gene: TRBD1
clone size: -
J gene: TRBJ2-7
V gene: TRBV12-5
CDR3 protein: CASGLASPGGNSYEQYF
CDR3 DNA: TGTGCTAGTGGTTTGGCCTCCCCAGGGGGCAACTCCTACGAGCAGTACTTC

D gene: -
clone size: -
J gene: TRBJ2-3
V gene: TRBV12-3/TRBV12-4
CDR3 protein: CASSFGQDTQYF
CDR3 DNA: TGTGCCAGCAGTTTCGGACAGGATACGCAGTATTTT

D gene: -
clone size: -
J gene: TRBJ1-1
V gene: TRBV5-1
CDR3 protein: CASSLRVENTEAFF
CDR3 DNA: TGCGCCAGCAGCTTACGGGTGGAGAACACTGAAGCTTTCTTT

D gene: -
clone size: -
J gene: TRBJ2-7
V gene: TRBV28
CDR3 protein: CASTLGAGAYEQYF
CDR3 DNA: TGTGCCAGCACCCTCGGGGCAGGGGCCTACGAGCAGTACTTC

D gene: -
clone size: -
J gene: TRBJ1-2
V gene: TRBV1
CDR3 protein: CTSSPEDRVLYGYTF
CDR3 DNA: TGCACCAGCAGCCCTGAGGACAGGGTTCTCTATGGCTACACCTTC

D gene: -
clone size: -
J gene: TRBJ1-6
V gene: TRBV7-9
CDR3 protein: CASSLWGPNSPLHF
CDR3 DNA: TGTGCCAGCAGCTTGTGGGGGCCTAATTCACCCCTCCACTTT

D gene: -
clone size: -
J gene: TRBJ2-1
V gene: TRBV19
CDR3 protein: CASSIAGTINEQFF
CDR3 DNA: TGTGCCAGTAGTATTGCGGGAACTATAAATGAGCAGTTCTTC

D gene: TRBD2
clone size: -
J gene: TRBJ2-1
V gene: TRBV27
CDR3 protein: CASSLRASGGDEQFF
CDR3 DNA: TGTGCCAGCAGTTTACGGGCTAGCGGGGGGGATGAGCAGTTCTTC

D gene: TRBD1
clone size: -
J gene: TRBJ1-6
V gene: TRBV9
CDR3 protein: CASSSGQGRSPLHF
CDR3 DNA: TGTGCCAGCAGCTCGGGACAGGGTCGGTCACCCCTCCACTTT

D gene: TRBD2
clone size: -
J gene: TRBJ2-3
V gene: TRBV7-9
CDR3 protein: CASSGRGGTDTQYF
CDR3 DNA: TGTGCCAGCAGCGGGCGGGGGGGTACAGATACGCAGTATTTT

D gene: -
clone size: once
J gene: TRBJ2-3
V gene: TRBV24-1
CDR3 protein: CATSDYRGDTQYF
CDR3 DNA: TGTGCCACCAGTGATTATAGGGGTGATACGCAGTATTTT

D gene: -
clone size: -
J gene: TRBJ2-7
V gene: TRBV11-2
CDR3 protein: CASSPSVTSEQYF
CDR3 DNA: TGTGCCAGCAGCCCCTCAGTTACTAGCGAGCAGTACTTC

D gene: -
clone size: -
J gene: TRBJ1-4
V gene: TRBV12-3/TRBV12-4
CDR3 protein: CASQVGRRKLFF
CDR3 DNA: TGTGCCAGCCAAGTAGGGCGGAGGAAACTGTTTTTT

D gene: TRBD2
clone size: -
J gene: TRBJ2-3
V gene: TRBV7-2
CDR3 protein: CASSLGAAGGGPGTDTQYF
CDR3 DNA: TGTGCCAGCAGCTTAGGTGCAGCGGGAGGGGGACCGGGCACAGATACGCAGTATTTT

D gene: TRBD1
clone size: -
J gene: TRBJ1-4
V gene: TRBV5-1
CDR3 protein: CASRFAPRDSHRKLFF
CDR3 DNA: TGCGCCAGCAGGTTTGCACCCCGGGACAGCCATCGAAAACTGTTTTTT

D gene: -
clone size: -
J gene: TRBJ1-5
V gene: TRBV19
CDR3 protein: CASSIGGAVGNQPQHF
CDR3 DNA: TGTGCCAGTAGTATTGGAGGGGCGGTAGGCAATCAGCCCCAGCATTTT

D gene: -
clone size: -
J gene: TRBJ1-6
V gene: TRBV10-1
CDR3 protein: CASSGWGDPPPYNSPLHF
CDR3 DNA: TGCGCCAGCAGTGGCTGGGGGGATCCACCTCCATATAATTCACCCCTCCACTTT

D gene: -
clone size: -
J gene: TRBJ2-7
V gene: TRBV11-3
CDR3 protein: CASSPRRYEQYF
CDR3 DNA: TGTGCCAGCAGCCCCCGGCGGTACGAGCAGTACTTC

D gene: TRBD1
clone size: -
J gene: TRBJ1-3
V gene: TRBV5-6
CDR3 protein: CASSVAQGAGNTIYF
CDR3 DNA: TGTGCCAGCAGCGTCGCTCAGGGGGCTGGAAACACCATATATTTT

D gene: -
clone size: once
J gene: TRBJ1-1
V gene: TRBV28
CDR3 protein: CASRTNPANTEAFF
CDR3 DNA: TGTGCCAGCAGAACTAATCCTGCGAACACTGAAGCTTTCTTT

D gene: TRBD2
clone size: -
J gene: TRBJ2-3
V gene: TRBV9
CDR3 protein: CASNPAGGTDTQYF
CDR3 DNA: TGTGCCTCCAACCCAGCGGGAGGCACAGATACGCAGTATTTT

D gene: -
clone size: -
J gene: TRBJ2-7
V gene: TRBV12-3/TRBV12-4
CDR3 protein: CASSLMTSDEQYF
CDR3 DNA: TGTGCCAGCAGCCTCATGACTAGTGACGAGCAGTACTTC

D gene: -
clone size: -
J gene: TRBJ2-2
V gene: TRBV3-1/TRBV3-2
CDR3 protein: CASGGRQDENTGELFF
CDR3 DNA: TGTGCCAGCGGTGGTCGACAGGACGAAAACACCGGGGAGCTGTTTTTT

D gene: TRBD2
clone size: -
J gene: TRBJ2-1
V gene: TRBV2
CDR3 protein: CASSGEPGLAGNNEQFF
CDR3 DNA: TGTGCCAGCAGTGGGGAGCCGGGACTAGCGGGAAACAATGAGCAGTTCTTC

D gene: -
clone size: -
J gene: TRBJ2-7
V gene: TRBV12-2
CDR3 protein: CASRSDRVSYEQYF
CDR3 DNA: TGTGCAAGTCGCTCCGACAGGGTCTCCTACGAGCAGTACTTC

D gene: -
clone size: -
J gene: TRBJ1-1
V gene: TRBV6-2/TRBV6-3
CDR3 protein: CASSWGVNTEAFF
CDR3 DNA: TGTGCCAGCAGTTGGGGGGTGAACACTGAAGCTTTCTTT

D gene: TRBD1
clone size: few
J gene: TRBJ1-1
V gene: TRBV19
CDR3 protein: CASSIRGRGFGNTEAFF
CDR3 DNA: TGTGCCAGTAGTATTAGGGGCAGGGGGTTCGGGAACACTGAAGCTTTCTTT

D gene: -
clone size: -
J gene: TRBJ2-2
V gene: TRBV19
CDR3 protein: CASSLWSGELFF
CDR3 DNA: TGTGCCAGTAGTCTCTGGAGCGGGGAGCTGTTTTTT

D gene: -
clone size: -
J gene: TRBJ2-3
V gene: TRBV4-1
CDR3 protein: CASSQGAAYSTDTQYF
CDR3 DNA: TGCGCCAGCAGCCAAGGTGCGGCTTATAGCACAGATACGCAGTATTTT

D gene: TRBD2
clone size: -
J gene: TRBJ2-1
V gene: TRBV7-6
CDR3 protein: CASSPLSGGSYNEQFF
CDR3 DNA: TGTGCCAGCAGCCCCCTTAGCGGGGGCTCCTACAATGAGCAGTTCTTC